This T cell receptor beta chain was documented in a study of OX40 agonist ivuxolimab in advanced cancers. Study-wide context: An agonistic human IgG2 monoclonal antibody against OX40 (CD134) was given.

Measured with immunoSEQ multiplex PCR; TCRdb has only the in-frame clones, and not every one. Found here are about 80,000 clones, 90% to 95% of them singletons; the top ten hold 0.32%. CDR3 size: 15 residues. Trimming pared 6 bases from V and 2 bases from J, leaving 14 bases between. Germline CDR1 is MNHNY and CDR2 is SVGAGI (reference sequence). Autoimmune disease history or systemic immunosuppression disqualified patients. The specimen was CD4+ or CD8+ T cells sorted from blood, collected in a trial of the OX40 agonist ivuxolimab. The clonotype was recovered from an adult with an advanced solid tumor such as melanoma, head and neck, liver or kidney cancer. The chain has TRBV6-6 and TRBJ1-5; D is perhaps TRBD1 (5 bases). The chain's CDR3 is CASRALGPRNQPQHF. The CDR3 DNA sequence: TGTGCCAGCAGAGCCTTGGGACCGCGCAATCAGCCCCAGCATTTT.